What follows are 18 T cell receptor beta chains derived from one specimen sequenced in a study of control samples from healthy donors and cancer patients. Sequencing was performed with immunoSEQ multiplex PCR; in TCRdb, only in-frame clones are kept and a portion is missing. Among approximately 100,000 clones, under 90% were seen once, and the ten largest hold less than 2.5%. The sequenced material came from blood. The receptors were sampled from a woman aged 40 to 49 in good health.

The chain is built from TRBV6-2 or TRBV6-3 and TRBJ2-3; 11 bases line up with TRBD1. With V trimmed by 2 bases and J by 6 bases, 10 bases remained unmatched. Germline loops: CDR1 MNHEY, CDR2 SVGEGT. The CDR3 is made up of 17 amino acids. The CDR3 DNA sequence: TGTGCCAGCAGTTACCCGACCGGGACAGGGGGGTCCGATACGCAGTATTTT. Translated: CASSYPTGTGGSDTQYF.

The rearrangement joins TRBV18 to TRBJ1-1; 10 bases align to TRBD1. With 3 bases clipped from V and 5 bases from J, the junction kept 9 bases outside the gene matches. CDR1 KGHSH and CDR2 LQKENI come from the germline V gene. The CDR3 totals 16 residues. CDR3 nucleotides: TGTGCCAGCTCACCGGCCGGGACAGGGGTCGAGACTGAAGCTTTCTTT. This translates into CASSPAGTGVETEAFF.

The chain has TRBV30 and TRBJ1-1, with D tentatively TRBD1 (5 bases). With 2 bases removed from V and 0 bases from J, the gap between germline ends came to 13 bases. Germline V gene sequence: CDR1 GTSNPN, CDR2 SVGIG (reference sequence). The CDR3 runs 15 residues. CDR3: CAWSPLQGLNTEAFF. CDR3 coding DNA: TGTGCCTGGAGTCCACTCCAGGGACTGAACACTGAAGCTTTCTTT.

The genes are TRBV24-1 and TRBJ2-3; D is possibly TRBD2 (6 bases). The germline gives CDR1 KGHDR, CDR2 SFDVKD. Trimming took 12 bases from V and 1 from J, leaving 19 bases between them. The CDR3 sequence is 15 residues long. This CDR3 reads CASAGRGVGTDTQYF. DNA of the CDR3: TGTGCCTCCGCGGGAAGGGGTGTCGGCACAGATACGCAGTATTTT.

The V and J genes are TRBV6-5 and TRBJ2-7; D unresolved. Trimming pared 0 bases from V and 2 bases from J, leaving 5 bases between. Germline CDR1 and CDR2: MNHEY and SVGAGI. The CDR3 is made up of 13 amino acids. Written as DNA, the CDR3 is TGTGCCAGCAGTTACTCAGGTCCCTACGAGCAGTACTTC. Translated: CASSYSGPYEQYF.

V usage is TRBV5-5 and J usage is TRBJ1-2; 11 bases map to TRBD1. Germline trimming cut 3 bases from V and 6 bases from J; bases unmatched to any gene: 7. Per the germline V gene, CDR1 is SGHKS and CDR2 is YYEKEE (reference sequence). CDR3 length: 15 amino acids. CDR3 sequence: CASSSLGTGGHGYTF. CDR3 nucleotides: TGTGCCAGCAGCTCTCTCGGGACAGGGGGTCATGGCTACACCTTC.

The rearrangement uses TRBV19 and TRBJ1-5; 9 nucleotides agree with TRBD1. The germline gives CDR1 LNHDA, CDR2 SQIVND (reference sequence). The trim removed 6 bases at V and 2 bases at J, leaving 2 bases unmatched. The CDR3 is 14 amino acids. The chain's CDR3 is CASSRQGGNQPQHF. For the CDR3, the DNA is TGTGCCAGTAGCAGACAGGGGGGCAATCAGCCCCAGCATTTT.

This clone was picked up a small number of times. The chain employs TRBV5-1 and TRBJ1-4; the D gene is possibly TRBD1 (5 bases). With 5 bases removed from V and 7 bases from J, the gap between germline ends came to 18 bases. This CDR3 is 15 amino acids long. CDR1 is SGHRS and CDR2 is YFSETQ in the germline V gene. CDR3 sequence (DNA): TGCGCCAGCAGTTTATCAGGGTACTCAAGTGAAAAACTGTTTTTT. Encoded protein: CASSLSGYSSEKLFF.

This chain uses TRBV3-1 (or the pseudogene TRBV3-2) with TRBJ1-2, with 8 bases fitting TRBD1. Germline V CDR1 and CDR2: LGHDT, YNNKEL (reference sequence). The ends lost 6 bases at V and 3 bases at J; junction bases unmatched: 15. This CDR3 region has 17 residues. The CDR3 sequence is CASRSGTGRRGYYGYTF. The DNA of the CDR3 is TGTGCCAGCAGGTCCGGGACAGGTCGTCGCGGATACTATGGCTACACCTTC.

The J gene is TRBJ2-2, the V gene TRBV5-4; possible D gene TRBD1, 6 bases. Germline V CDR1 and CDR2: SGHNT, YYREEE (reference sequence). V was cut by 2 bases and J by 5 bases, with 13 bases left in between. The CDR3 has 15 amino acids. The CDR3 coding sequence is TGTGCCAGCAGCTTCGCGGCAGGGGATACCGGGGAGCTGTTTTTT. Protein product: CASSFAAGDTGELFF. The whole variable domain, filled in from reference TRBV5-4 and TRBJ2-2, reads ETGVTQSPTHLIKTRGQQVTLRCSSQSGHNTVSWYQQALGQGPQFIFQYYREEENGRGNFPPRFSGLQFPNYSSELNVNALELDDSALYLCASSFAAGDTGELFFGEGSRLTVL.

The chain couples TRBV4-3 to TRBJ2-1; TRBD2 aligns across 12 bases. Germline V gene lookup returns CDR1 LGHNA and CDR2 YSLEER. Trimming at V came to 0 bases and at J to 10 bases, leaving 10 bases not matched to a gene. The CDR3 is 17 residues long. In DNA form, the CDR3 reads TGCGCCAGCAGCCAAGATCTCGCTAGCGGGGGGGACAGGGAGCAGTTCTTC. It translates to CASSQDLASGGDREQFF.

This rearrangement joins TRBV25-1 to TRBJ2-3, with 13 nucleotides matching TRBD2. The trim removed 5 bases at V and 4 bases at J, leaving 12 bases unmatched. Germline CDR1 and CDR2: MGHDK and SYGVNS. The CDR3 loop spans 18 amino acids. DNA for the CDR3: TGTGCCAGCAGTCACACTAGCGGGGGGGCCGGTCGGCCAGATACGCAGTATTTT. Protein sequence: CASSHTSGGAGRPDTQYF.

The V and J genes are TRBV7-2 and TRBJ1-6, with D uncertain. Trimming took 4 bases from V and 6 from J, leaving 4 bases between them. CDR1 is SGHTA, CDR2 FQGNSA, per germline. This CDR3 contains 12 residues. In DNA, the CDR3 is TGTGCCAGCAGCTCTTTTAATTCACCCCTCCACTTT. It specifies CASSSFNSPLHF.

The V gene is TRBV4-1, the J gene TRBJ1-4; unclear D gene. Trimming shortened V by 0 bases and J by 6 bases, and 11 bases separated the two germline ends. This CDR3 contains 15 residues. Germline V gives CDR1 MGHRA, CDR2 YSYEKL. The DNA for the CDR3 is TGCGCCAGCAGCCAAGATTTCCAGGACGATGAAAAACTGTTTTTT. Its protein product is CASSQDFQDDEKLFF.

The genes are TRBV6-2 or TRBV6-3 and TRBJ1-2; no definite D call. Germline loops: CDR1 MNHEY, CDR2 SVGEGT. The V and J ends lost 5 bases and 2 bases respectively, with 9 bases between them. The CDR3 contains 13 residues. CDR3 region: CASSQDMNYGYTF. As DNA, the CDR3 is TGTGCCAGCAGTCAAGACATGAACTATGGCTACACCTTC.

The chain recombines TRBV10-3 with TRBJ1-1; D not certain. V was shortened by 6 bases and J by 5 bases, with 25 bases between the two germline ends. The CDR3 totals 17 residues. From germline, CDR1 is ENHRY and CDR2 SYGVKD. Here the CDR3 reads CAIRSPGPIFAGTEAFF. DNA for the CDR3: TGTGCCATCAGGTCTCCGGGCCCCATCTTTGCGGGGACTGAAGCTTTCTTT.

This chain links TRBV20-1 with TRBJ1-2; no clear D. Between the trimmed V and J ends, which lost 3 bases and 3 bases, there was a span of 17 bases. The CDR3 consists of 15 residues. The V gene's germline CDR1 is DFQATT and CDR2 SNEGSKA (reference sequence). The CDR3 DNA follows: TGCAGTGCTAGTTTTAGTTACCCCGGCCACTATGGCTACACCTTC. Protein: CSASFSYPGHYGYTF.

This rearrangement joins TRBV4-3 to TRBJ2-7, with D possibly TRBD1 on 6 matching bases. The germline V gene encodes CDR1 LGHNA and CDR2 YSLEER. CDR3 size: 15 residues. Trimming took off 0 bases at V and 9 bases at J, with 18 bases between the two ends. CDR3 region: CASSQDRGQPETQYF. The CDR3 DNA sequence: TGCGCCAGCAGCCAAGACCGAGGACAGCCGGAGACGCAGTACTTC.